This T cell receptor beta chain was captured in a study of shared clonotypes between healthy human individuals. About the study: CD4 naive and CD4 memory each took three plates per donor, while CD8 naive took two and CD8 memory one.

There were no recent acute infections or vaccinations among the donors, who were healthy HIV-negative adults. Germline-derived CDR1 and CDR2 are SGHAT and FQNNGV. V was cut by 3 bases and J by 9 bases, with 8 bases left in between. The CDR3 sequence is 12 residues long. In the case of this clone: The antigen is not known.

Here immunoSEQ multiplex PCR was the method, and the copy in TCRdb shows in-frame clones only, minus some. The sample consists of about 1.1 million clones, 60% to 80% of them appearing once. General study points: The study found roughly 5.3% of naive CD4 clonotypes shared across several donors. Clonotypes which were not shared had lower generation probabilities than clonotypes that all four donors shared.

Sequencing input: memory CD4+ T cells from PBMCs. Described subset: CD45RA-negative fraction. The TCR comes from a man aged 18 to 29 in good health. Some clones in this sample may be carry-over from other donors' samples. V is TRBV11-2 and J is TRBJ2-2; no reliable D call. CDR3: CASSFPLRELFF. CDR3 bases: TGTGCCAGCAGCTTCCCGCTTAGGGAGCTGTTTTTT.